A selection of T cell receptor beta chains follows, all from one sample in a study of shared clonotypes between healthy human individuals. TCRdb's copy holds only in-frame clones and misses some; the assay was immunoSEQ multiplex PCR. Among approximately 1,500,000 clones listed, 96% were seen once. The sequenced material came from naive CD4+ T cells sorted from blood. Receptor source: a man in his thirties or forties in good health. Each CDR3 is given with its conserved first and last residue. The order of the fields is clone size, J gene, D gene, V gene, CDR3 DNA, CDR3 protein. A D gene is named only where the DNA matches it firmly. Some rows mark clone size as missing; the rest say once, few, many or name a class of expanded clone.

clone size: .
J gene: TRBJ2-7
D gene: TRBD2
V gene: TRBV9
CDR3 DNA: TGTGCCAGCAGCGTGGGTAGCGGGACCTCCTACGAGCAGTACTTC
CDR3 protein: CASSVGSGTSYEQYF

clone size: .
J gene: TRBJ1-1
D gene: .
V gene: TRBV29-1
CDR3 DNA: TGCAGCGTTGAGGCGATCGGTATGAACACTGAAGCTTTCTTT
CDR3 protein: CSVEAIGMNTEAFF

clone size: .
J gene: TRBJ2-3
D gene: TRBD2
V gene: TRBV6-5
CDR3 DNA: TGTGCCAGCAGTTCGCTAGCGGGAGGGACAGATACGCAGTATTTT
CDR3 protein: CASSSLAGGTDTQYF

clone size: .
J gene: TRBJ1-1
D gene: .
V gene: TRBV9
CDR3 DNA: TGTGCCAGCAGCGTAGGAGGGACGACCTTCACTGAAGCTTTCTTT
CDR3 protein: CASSVGGTTFTEAFF

clone size: .
J gene: TRBJ2-4
D gene: TRBD1
V gene: TRBV2
CDR3 DNA: TGTGCCAGCAGTGAAGGGGACAGGAAGGCCAAAAACATTCAGTACTTC
CDR3 protein: CASSEGDRKAKNIQYF

clone size: .
J gene: TRBJ2-2
D gene: .
V gene: TRBV2
CDR3 DNA: TGTGCCAGCAGTGAAATTGTGGGGGAGCTGTTTTTT
CDR3 protein: CASSEIVGELFF

clone size: .
J gene: TRBJ2-7
D gene: .
V gene: TRBV6-1
CDR3 DNA: TGTGCCAGCAGTGAAGCGCTTCACAGGACCTCCTACGAGCAGTACTTC
CDR3 protein: CASSEALHRTSYEQYF

clone size: .
J gene: TRBJ2-1
D gene: TRBD2
V gene: TRBV7-6
CDR3 DNA: TGTGCCAGCAGCGGTAGGAGGGGGTTCCCTAGCGGGTCCAGCTCCTACAATGAGCAGTTCTTC
CDR3 protein: CASSGRRGFPSGSSSYNEQFF

clone size: .
J gene: TRBJ1-4
D gene: .
V gene: TRBV28
CDR3 DNA: TGTGCCAGCAGTTCCGGACAGAATGAAAAACTGTTTTTT
CDR3 protein: CASSSGQNEKLFF

clone size: .
J gene: TRBJ1-5
D gene: TRBD1
V gene: TRBV6-1
CDR3 DNA: TGTGCCAGCAGTGACCGGACAGGGGTCAATCAGCCCCAGCATTTT
CDR3 protein: CASSDRTGVNQPQHF

clone size: .
J gene: TRBJ2-2
D gene: TRBD1
V gene: TRBV7-6
CDR3 DNA: TGTGCCAGCAGCCCGGGACAGACCCCGAACACCGGGGAGCTGTTTTTT
CDR3 protein: CASSPGQTPNTGELFF

clone size: once
J gene: TRBJ2-1
D gene: TRBD2
V gene: TRBV9
CDR3 DNA: TGTGCCAGCAGCCTAGTGGGGCTAGCGGTCTACAATGAGCAGTTCTTC
CDR3 protein: CASSLVGLAVYNEQFF

clone size: once
J gene: TRBJ2-1
D gene: TRBD2
V gene: TRBV9
CDR3 DNA: TGTGCCAGCAGCCGGGAGGGCCCGGACAATGAGCAGTTCTTC
CDR3 protein: CASSREGPDNEQFF

clone size: .
J gene: TRBJ2-7
D gene: TRBD2
V gene: TRBV5-4
CDR3 DNA: TGTGCCAGCAGGGGCGGACTAGAAAGAGACGAGCAGTACTTC
CDR3 protein: CASRGGLERDEQYF

clone size: .
J gene: TRBJ2-7
D gene: .
V gene: TRBV2
CDR3 DNA: TGTGCCAGCAGTGAAAGTCGGCAGATCTACGAGCAGTACTTC
CDR3 protein: CASSESRQIYEQYF

clone size: .
J gene: TRBJ2-7
D gene: TRBD2
V gene: TRBV18
CDR3 DNA: TGTGCCAGCTCACCAACCCTGCTAGCGGTTTCCCACGAGCAGTACTTC
CDR3 protein: CASSPTLLAVSHEQYF

clone size: .
J gene: TRBJ1-1
D gene: .
V gene: TRBV5-4
CDR3 DNA: TGTGCCAGCAGCCCGGGACAAAGAAACACTGAAGCTTTCTTT
CDR3 protein: CASSPGQRNTEAFF

clone size: .
J gene: TRBJ2-2
D gene: TRBD2
V gene: TRBV2
CDR3 DNA: TGTGCCAGCTGTCTAGCGGGAGTACCCGGGGAGCTGTTTTTT
CDR3 protein: CASCLAGVPGELFF

clone size: .
J gene: TRBJ2-7
D gene: TRBD2
V gene: TRBV7-9
CDR3 DNA: TGTGCCAGCTCAACTAGCGAGTACGAGCAGTACTTC
CDR3 protein: CASSTSEYEQYF

clone size: .
J gene: TRBJ1-2
D gene: TRBD1
V gene: TRBV29-1
CDR3 DNA: TGCAGCGTTGCCCGGGACAGCTATGGCTACACCTTC
CDR3 protein: CSVARDSYGYTF

clone size: .
J gene: TRBJ2-6
D gene: .
V gene: TRBV15
CDR3 DNA: TGTGCCACCAGCAGAGATCTCGTGTCCTCTGGGGCCAACGTCCTGACTTTC
CDR3 protein: CATSRDLVSSGANVLTF

clone size: once
J gene: TRBJ2-7
D gene: TRBD1
V gene: TRBV7-9
CDR3 DNA: TGTGCCAGCAGCCAAACAGGGGGGTTATCCTACGAGCAGTACTTC
CDR3 protein: CASSQTGGLSYEQYF

clone size: .
J gene: TRBJ2-6
D gene: .
V gene: TRBV19
CDR3 DNA: TGTGCCAGTAGCCCCCGGGGGGCCAACGTCCTGACTTTC
CDR3 protein: CASSPRGANVLTF

clone size: .
J gene: TRBJ1-2
D gene: TRBD1
V gene: TRBV28
CDR3 DNA: TGTGCCAGCAGTTCCCCGGGACAGAGCTACACCTTC
CDR3 protein: CASSSPGQSYTF

clone size: .
J gene: TRBJ2-5
D gene: TRBD2
V gene: TRBV9
CDR3 DNA: TGTGCCAGCAGCGTAGTTGGGCTAGCGGGGACTTTGGAGACCCAGTACTTC
CDR3 protein: CASSVVGLAGTLETQYF

clone size: .
J gene: TRBJ2-5
D gene: .
V gene: TRBV9
CDR3 DNA: TGTGCCAGCAGCCCTAGCCCTGTGGCGGACCAGTACTTC
CDR3 protein: CASSPSPVADQYF

clone size: .
J gene: TRBJ1-2
D gene: .
V gene: TRBV19
CDR3 DNA: TGTGCCAGTAGTATGTTGGGGCAGAACTATGGCTACACCTTC
CDR3 protein: CASSMLGQNYGYTF

clone size: .
J gene: TRBJ2-1
D gene: TRBD1
V gene: TRBV2
CDR3 DNA: TGTGCCAGCAGGGGGACAGGTCTCAATGAGCAGTTCTTC
CDR3 protein: CASRGTGLNEQFF

clone size: .
J gene: TRBJ2-7
D gene: TRBD1
V gene: TRBV9
CDR3 DNA: TGTGCCAGCAGCGTACGGACAGGGGACGGCGAGCAGTACTTC
CDR3 protein: CASSVRTGDGEQYF

clone size: .
J gene: TRBJ2-3
D gene: TRBD2
V gene: TRBV5-1
CDR3 DNA: TGCGCCAGCAAAAGCGGGAGTAGCACAGATACGCAGTATTTT
CDR3 protein: CASKSGSSTDTQYF

clone size: .
J gene: TRBJ1-2
D gene: .
V gene: TRBV28
CDR3 DNA: TGTGCCAGCAGTTCCCGGGGATACTATGGCTACACCTTC
CDR3 protein: CASSSRGYYGYTF

clone size: few
J gene: TRBJ2-1
D gene: TRBD1
V gene: TRBV6-5
CDR3 DNA: TGTGCCAGCAGTCGACAGGGGAATGAGCAGTTCTTC
CDR3 protein: CASSRQGNEQFF

clone size: .
J gene: TRBJ1-2
D gene: TRBD1
V gene: TRBV25-1
CDR3 DNA: TGTGCCAGCAGAGGACAGGGCCAGGGCTATGGCTACACCTTC
CDR3 protein: CASRGQGQGYGYTF

clone size: .
J gene: TRBJ2-1
D gene: .
V gene: TRBV29-1
CDR3 DNA: TGCAGCGTTGGGTGGGCAGGAAACAATGAGCAGTTCTTC
CDR3 protein: CSVGWAGNNEQFF

clone size: .
J gene: TRBJ2-1
D gene: TRBD2
V gene: TRBV11-2
CDR3 DNA: TGTGCCAGCAGCTTAGTAGGGACTAGCGCCTACAATGAGCAGTTCTTC
CDR3 protein: CASSLVGTSAYNEQFF

clone size: .
J gene: TRBJ2-2
D gene: .
V gene: TRBV7-3
CDR3 DNA: TGTGCCAGCAGCCCCTCGACAGAGAACACCGGGGAGCTGTTTTTT
CDR3 protein: CASSPSTENTGELFF

clone size: .
J gene: TRBJ1-4
D gene: .
V gene: TRBV11-2
CDR3 DNA: TGTGCCAGCAGCGCGGGGCATAATGAAAAACTGTTTTTT
CDR3 protein: CASSAGHNEKLFF

clone size: .
J gene: TRBJ2-7
D gene: TRBD1
V gene: TRBV7-7
CDR3 DNA: TGTGCCAGCAGCGGAACCGGGACAGGACCCTACGAGCAGTACTTC
CDR3 protein: CASSGTGTGPYEQYF

clone size: .
J gene: TRBJ2-1
D gene: TRBD2
V gene: TRBV12-5
CDR3 DNA: TGTGCTAGTGGTTCACCGGGACTAGCGTACAATGAGCAGTTCTTC
CDR3 protein: CASGSPGLAYNEQFF

clone size: .
J gene: TRBJ2-1
D gene: TRBD2
V gene: TRBV9
CDR3 DNA: TGTGCCAGCAGCAAATGGACTAGCGGGAGAATATACAATGAGCAGTTCTTC
CDR3 protein: CASSKWTSGRIYNEQFF

clone size: .
J gene: TRBJ2-5
D gene: TRBD1
V gene: TRBV5-1
CDR3 DNA: TGCGCCAGCAGCCAGGGACAGTATAAAGAGACCCAGTACTTC
CDR3 protein: CASSQGQYKETQYF

clone size: .
J gene: TRBJ2-1
D gene: .
V gene: TRBV30
CDR3 DNA: TGTGCCTGGAGTAAGGGAAAGAGCTCCTACAATGAGCAGTTCTTC
CDR3 protein: CAWSKGKSSYNEQFF

clone size: .
J gene: TRBJ2-3
D gene: .
V gene: TRBV10-3
CDR3 DNA: TGTGCCATCGGTCAGGACTCAGATACGCAGTATTTT
CDR3 protein: CAIGQDSDTQYF

clone size: .
J gene: TRBJ2-2
D gene: .
V gene: TRBV14
CDR3 DNA: TGTGCCAGCAGCCAAAGTGAGGGAAAAGGGACCGGGGAGCTGTTTTTT
CDR3 protein: CASSQSEGKGTGELFF

clone size: .
J gene: TRBJ2-2
D gene: .
V gene: TRBV5-5
CDR3 DNA: TGTGCCAGCAGCCCCAGGCAGGGTGCGGTCACCGGGGAGCTGTTTTTT
CDR3 protein: CASSPRQGAVTGELFF